This TCR beta chain was identified during a study of T cells in Graves' hyperthyroidism and ophthalmopathy. Amplified TCR beta CDR3 regions derived from RNA transcripts. The HTBI primer set served for first-round RT-PCR of the TCR CDR3. TCRdb re-derived calls from the multiplex PCR reads in MiXCR, one entry per CDR3 protein. The repertoire holds roughly 840,000 distinct CDR3 sequences, with roughly 37% as singletons. Clinical symptoms, serum thyroxine, TRAb, thyroid ultrasound and orbital computed tomography informed diagnoses. Approximately 9.3 ml of fresh peripheral blood supplied the PBMCs. The receptor was derived from a man between 18 and 29 years old with Graves' hyperthyroidism. Sequencing used blood.

This chain's CDR3 is CASSLTGTNSGNTIYF. The CDR3 nucleotides read TGTGCCAGCAGTTTGACCGGGACAAACTCTGGAAACACCATATATTTT. This chain links TRBV6-5 with TRBJ1-3, with TRBD1 as a possible D gene (6 bases). The V end lost 4 bases, the J end lost 0 bases, and 13 bases lay between the germline ends. This CDR3 region has 16 residues. Germline CDR1 is MNHEY and CDR2 is SVGAGI.